Below, 3 T cell receptor beta chains from the same sample are listed, as sequenced in a study of molecular identifiers for immune sequencing clone quantification. Using its own MiXCR run on the PCR reads, TCRdb lists one record per CDR3 protein. The sample shows approximately 630,000 distinct CDR3 sequences, approximately 24% of them seen only once. The material sequenced was naive CD8+ T cells from blood, with Jurkat cell RNA spiked in. Stated subset: FACS-sorted CD8+CD4-CCR7+CD45RA+ naive T cells. The receptors were gathered from a human donor in good health. Some libraries in this study had Jurkat cell RNA spiked in.

This clonotype was seen a handful of times. This sequence joins TRBV5-1 and TRBJ2-2, with 8 bases lining up with TRBD2. This CDR3 is built from 17 residues. The germline CDR1 and CDR2 sequences are SGHRS and YFSETQ. V lost 0 bases, J lost 3 bases, and 7 bases stayed unmatched. In nucleotides, the CDR3 is TGCGCCAGCAGCTTGGGTCCGACTAGCGAGGACACCGGGGAGCTGTTTTTT. As protein: CASSLGPTSEDTGELFF.

Remarks on this clonotype: One end of the junction is discordant with germline, which a read error may explain. The V gene is TRBV19, the J gene TRBJ2-3, with D perhaps TRBD2 (7 bases). CDR1 is LNHDA, CDR2 SQIVND, per germline (reference sequence). The CDR3 has 17 residues. The CDR3 loop reads CASSPTYGGPHTDAQYF. DNA of the CDR3: TGTGCCAGTAGTCCCACGTACGGGGGGCCCCACACAGATGCGCAGTATTTT.

The chain combines TRBV12-3 or TRBV12-4 with TRBJ2-1, with TRBD2 identical over 10 bases. V was clipped by 4 bases and J by 7 bases; unmatched bases: 10. The CDR3 sequence is 16 residues long. CDR3 DNA sequence: TGTGCCAGCAGTTCCTCAGCGGGGGGGCCGGGTAATGAGCAGTTCTTC. This translates into CASSSSAGGPGNEQFF.